These 18 T cell receptor beta chains share one sample of origin, sequenced in a study of blood T cell repertoires in COVID-19. Generated by immunoSEQ multiplex PCR, the TCRdb table keeps only in-frame clones and is missing some. The repertoire has over 130,000 clones, 88% of them found once; the top ten carry 2.5%. Sequencing was carried out using peripheral blood. Receptors were obtained from a human donor with COVID-19, enrolled during active disease. The donor label of this sample is uncertain.

V is TRBV5-4 and J is TRBJ2-7; 7 bases line up with TRBD1. The germline CDR1 and CDR2 sequences are SGHNT and YYREEE (reference sequence). CDR3 length equals 13 residues. J lost 2 bases, V lost 4 bases, and 3 bases had no gene match. The CDR3 here is CASSRDSPYEQYF. CDR3 nucleotide sequence: TGTGCCAGCAGCAGGGACAGTCCCTACGAGCAGTACTTC.

The rearrangement uses TRBV10-3 and TRBJ1-1, with TRBD1 matching 8 bases. Germline V gene data show CDR1 as ENHRY and CDR2 as SYGVKD. The CDR3 consists of 12 residues. V shed 11 bases, J shed 6 bases, and the junction held 8 bases outside the gene matches. The CDR3 sequence: CASGGEGAEAFF. The CDR3, as DNA: TGTGCCTCAGGGGGCGAGGGTGCTGAAGCTTTCTTT.

The table lists this clone with a count of one. The DNA of the CDR3 is TGTGCCAGCAGTGTAGTGAGGAATTCACCCCTCCACTTT. Its translation: CASSVVRNSPLHF. The chain recombines TRBV12-3 or TRBV12-4 with TRBJ1-6; D is unclear. Trimming took off 5 bases at V and 7 bases at J, with 9 bases between the two ends. CDR3 length equals 13 residues.

The chain uses TRBV12-3 or TRBV12-4 and TRBJ1-6, with TRBD1 matching over 9 bases. This CDR3 contains 12 residues. Unmatched junction bases numbered 4, after V lost 3 bases and J lost 16 bases. The DNA for the CDR3 is TGTGCCAGCAGTTTGGGACAGGGCTCTCTCCACTTT. This encodes CASSLGQGSLHF.

The chain joins TRBV29-1 to TRBJ1-2, with unresolved D. This CDR3 has 11 amino acids. Trimming pared 0 bases from V and 9 bases from J, leaving 8 bases between. Germline V lookup: CDR1 SQVTM, CDR2 ANQGSEA. CDR3 in DNA: TGCAGCGTTGAAGATAAGACTAGCTACACCTTC. Protein sequence: CSVEDKTSYTF.

CDR3 sequence (DNA): TGTGCCAGTAGGAAACAGGGAAAGGGAACAGATACGCAGTATTTT. Its protein is CASRKQGKGTDTQYF. J is TRBJ2-3 and V is TRBV19; D is possibly TRBD1 (6 bases). The V end was cut by 6 bases, the J end by 3 bases, with 16 bases between. The CDR3 runs 15 residues. CDR1 LNHDA and CDR2 SQIVND come from the germline V gene (reference sequence).

This chain links TRBV30 with TRBJ2-5, with TRBD1 matching 7 bases. The germline V gene has CDR1 GTSNPN and CDR2 SVGIG (reference sequence). This CDR3 spans 13 amino acids. V trimming: 3 bases; J trimming: 5 bases; junction bases outside the gene matches: 6. The CDR3 here is CAWSRTGGETQYF. The CDR3 DNA sequence: TGTGCCTGGAGCCGGACAGGTGGTGAGACCCAGTACTTC.

V usage is TRBV10-2 and J usage is TRBJ2-7; 9 nucleotides agree with TRBD1. The germline gives CDR1 WSHSY, CDR2 SAAADI. The CDR3 length is 14 residues. V shed 2 bases, J shed 4 bases, and the junction held 3 bases outside the gene matches. CDR3: CASSEGTGRYEQYF. CDR3 in DNA: TGCGCCAGCAGTGAGGGGACAGGGCGGTACGAGCAGTACTTC.

This rearrangement joins TRBV7-9 to TRBJ2-1, with a possible D match to TRBD2 (6 bases). CDR1 is SEHNR and CDR2 is FQNEAQ in the germline V gene (reference sequence). The germline V and J ends were trimmed by 1 base and 7 bases, with 8 bases remaining between them. This CDR3 comprises 13 residues. The CDR3 here is CASSLVRGNEQFF. In DNA, the CDR3 is TGTGCCAGCAGCTTAGTTCGGGGGAATGAGCAGTTCTTC.

V and J are TRBV7-3 and TRBJ2-1; 7 positions match TRBD1. The J segment lost 4 bases and the V segment lost 5 bases, leaving 11 bases of the junction unmatched. The germline CDR1 and CDR2 sequences are SGHTA and FQGTGA. The CDR3 has 16 amino acids. CDR3 DNA: TGTGCCAGCAGCCCAAGCCTAACAGGGGTATACAATGAGCAGTTCTTC. Its translation is CASSPSLTGVYNEQFF.

The gene calls are TRBV2 and TRBJ1-2; 10 nucleotides agree with TRBD1. V shed 9 bases and J 4 bases; nucleotides not matched to a gene: 5. The CDR3 sequence is 13 residues long. CDR1 SNHLY and CDR2 FYNNEI come from the germline V gene. CDR3 nucleotide sequence: TGTGCCAGTTCGACAGGGGGCAGCTATGGCTACACCTTC. It encodes CASSTGGSYGYTF.

The J gene is TRBJ2-7, the V gene TRBV6-6, with D possibly TRBD1 on 6 matching bases. The length of the CDR3 is 15 residues. Germline CDR1 reads MNHNY; CDR2 reads SVGAGI (reference sequence). V lost 7 bases and J lost 0, with 16 bases in between. This chain's CDR3 is CASTNRGSSSYEQYF. The CDR3, as DNA: TGTGCCAGCACTAATAGGGGGTCAAGCTCCTACGAGCAGTACTTC.

This clone was observed a single time. V gene TRBV12-3 or TRBV12-4 combines with J gene TRBJ2-7; 8 bases align to TRBD1. V lost 3 bases to trimming and J lost 3 bases; unmatched junction nucleotides: 1. CDR3 length equals 13 residues. The chain's CDR3 is CASSLGQDYEQYF. The CDR3 DNA reads as TGTGCCAGCAGTTTGGGACAGGACTACGAGCAGTACTTC.

This clone came up once. The V call is TRBV7-2, the J call TRBJ1-2; 9 bases align to TRBD1. There are 14 residues in the CDR3. Germline V gives CDR1 SGHTA, CDR2 FQGNSA. V gave up 4 bases and J gave up 8 bases; unmatched junction bases: 8. This chain's CDR3 is CASSYQTGGEGYTF. Written as DNA, the CDR3 is TGTGCCAGCAGCTACCAAACAGGGGGCGAGGGCTACACCTTC.

The rearrangement uses TRBV4-2 and TRBJ2-1, with TRBD2 matching over 8 bases. Germline-derived CDR1 and CDR2 are LGHNA and YNFKEQ. The CDR3 length is 16 residues. Losses at the gene ends were 0 bases for V and 6 bases for J; bases not matched to a gene: 7. The CDR3: CASSQENGGAANEQFF. The CDR3 bases are TGTGCCAGCAGCCAAGAAAACGGGGGGGCCGCCAATGAGCAGTTCTTC.

This sequence joins TRBV3-1 (or the pseudogene TRBV3-2) and TRBJ1-2; TRBD1 aligns across 9 bases. CDR1 and CDR2 (germline): LGHDT, YNNKEL (reference sequence). This CDR3 is 12 amino acids long. The J segment lost 7 bases and the V segment lost 3 bases, leaving 0 bases of the junction unmatched. DNA of the CDR3: TGTGCCAGCAGCCAGGGACAGGGTGGCTACACCTTC. Its protein product is CASSQGQGGYTF.

This clone was found once. The rearrangement joins TRBV5-1 to TRBJ1-4; D is perhaps TRBD1 (6 bases). With 4 bases removed from V and 3 bases from J, the gap between germline ends came to 10 bases. The CDR3 extends over 14 amino acids. Germline CDR1 SGHRS, CDR2 YFSETQ. This CDR3 is CASSRTVPNEKLFF. DNA for the CDR3: TGCGCCAGCAGCCGGACAGTGCCTAATGAAAAACTGTTTTTT.

This clone came up a few times. The chain links TRBV7-8 to TRBJ1-6; D is unresolved. V lost 5 bases, J lost 15 bases, and 20 bases lay in between. The germline V gene encodes CDR1 SGHVS and CDR2 FQNEAQ. The CDR3 consists of 14 residues. CDR3 loop: CASSTSVQASVLHF. The CDR3 DNA reads TGTGCCAGCAGCACCTCCGTTCAGGCCTCAGTCCTCCACTTT. Filled out from reference TRBV7-8 and TRBJ1-6, the complete variable domain reads GAGVSQSPRYKVAKRGQDVALRCDPISGHVSLFWYQQALGQGPEFLTYFQNEAQLDKSGLPSDRFFAERPEGSVSTLKIQRTQQEDSAVYLCASSTSVQASVLHFGNGTRLTVT.